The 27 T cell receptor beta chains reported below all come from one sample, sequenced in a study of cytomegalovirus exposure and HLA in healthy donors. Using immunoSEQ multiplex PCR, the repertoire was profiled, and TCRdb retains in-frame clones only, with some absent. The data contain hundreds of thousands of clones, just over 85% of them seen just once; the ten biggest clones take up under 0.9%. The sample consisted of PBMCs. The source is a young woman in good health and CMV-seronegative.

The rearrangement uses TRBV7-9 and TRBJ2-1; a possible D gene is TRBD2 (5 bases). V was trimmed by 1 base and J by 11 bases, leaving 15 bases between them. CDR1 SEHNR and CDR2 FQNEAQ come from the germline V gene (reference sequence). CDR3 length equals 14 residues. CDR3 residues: CASSLVGSLGKQFF. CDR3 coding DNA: TGTGCCAGCAGCTTAGTGGGGTCCCTCGGGAAGCAGTTCTTC.

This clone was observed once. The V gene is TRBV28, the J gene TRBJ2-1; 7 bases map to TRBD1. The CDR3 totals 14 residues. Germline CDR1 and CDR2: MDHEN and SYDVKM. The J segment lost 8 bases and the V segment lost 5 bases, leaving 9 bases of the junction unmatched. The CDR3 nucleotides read TGTGCCAGCAGTGTGGACAGGCGGCGGGATGAGCAGTTCTTC. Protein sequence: CASSVDRRRDEQFF.

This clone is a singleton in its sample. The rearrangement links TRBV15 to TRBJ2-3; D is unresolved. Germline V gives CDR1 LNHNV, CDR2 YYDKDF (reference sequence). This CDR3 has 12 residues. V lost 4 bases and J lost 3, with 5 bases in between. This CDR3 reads CATSTFTDTQYF. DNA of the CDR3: TGTGCCACCAGCACCTTTACAGATACGCAGTATTTT.

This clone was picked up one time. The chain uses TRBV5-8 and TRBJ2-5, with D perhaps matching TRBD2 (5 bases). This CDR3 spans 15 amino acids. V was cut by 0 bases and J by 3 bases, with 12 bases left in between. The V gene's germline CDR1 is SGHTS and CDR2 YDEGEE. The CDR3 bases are TGTGCCAGCAGCTTGGGAGGGCTAGCAAAAGAGACCCAGTACTTC. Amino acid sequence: CASSLGGLAKETQYF.

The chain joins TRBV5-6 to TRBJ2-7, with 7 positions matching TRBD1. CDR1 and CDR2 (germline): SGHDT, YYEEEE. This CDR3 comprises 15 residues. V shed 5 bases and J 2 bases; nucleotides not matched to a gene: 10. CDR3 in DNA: TGTGCCAGCAGTACCCAGACAGGGTACGCCTACGAGCAGTACTTC. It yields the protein CASSTQTGYAYEQYF. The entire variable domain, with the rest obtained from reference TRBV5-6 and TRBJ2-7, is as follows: DAGVTQSPTHLIKTRGQQVTLRCSPKSGHDTVSWYQQALGQGPQFIFQYYEEEERQRGNFPDRFSGHQFPNYSSELNVNALLLGDSALYLCASSTQTGYAYEQYFGPGTRLTVT.

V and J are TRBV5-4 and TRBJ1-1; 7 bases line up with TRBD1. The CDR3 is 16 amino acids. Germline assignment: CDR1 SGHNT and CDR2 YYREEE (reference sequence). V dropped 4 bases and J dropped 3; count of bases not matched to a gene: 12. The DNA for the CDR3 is TGTGCCAGCAGCCCTTCGACAGGGCGCGGGGACACTGAAGCTTTCTTT. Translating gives CASSPSTGRGDTEAFF.

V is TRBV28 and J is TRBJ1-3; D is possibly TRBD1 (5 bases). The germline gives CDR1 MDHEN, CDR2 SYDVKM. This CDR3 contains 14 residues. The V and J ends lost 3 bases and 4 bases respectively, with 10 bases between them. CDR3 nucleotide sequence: TGTGCCAGCAGTTTCGGGGGTCTCGGAAACACCATATATTTT. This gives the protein CASSFGGLGNTIYF.

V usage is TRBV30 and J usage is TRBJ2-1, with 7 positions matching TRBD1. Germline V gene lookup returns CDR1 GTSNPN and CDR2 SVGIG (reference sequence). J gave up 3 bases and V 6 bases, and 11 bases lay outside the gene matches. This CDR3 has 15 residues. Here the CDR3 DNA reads TGTGCCTGCCACCCTTGGGACAGAGACTACAATGAGCAGTTCTTC. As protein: CACHPWDRDYNEQFF. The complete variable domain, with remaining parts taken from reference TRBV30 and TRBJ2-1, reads SQTIHQWPATLVQPVGSPLSLECTVEGTSNPNLYWYRQAAGRGLQLLFYSVGIGQISSEVPQNLSASRPQDRQFILSSKKLLLSDSGFYLCACHPWDRDYNEQFFGPGTRLTVL.

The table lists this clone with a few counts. DNA for the CDR3: TGTGCCAGCAGCCAAGACGCAGGGGTTGGGAATTCACCCCTCCACTTT. As protein: CASSQDAGVGNSPLHF. The V call is TRBV4-2, the J call TRBJ1-6; D is perhaps TRBD1 (6 bases). In germline, CDR1 is LGHNA, CDR2 YNFKEQ. V was pared by 0 bases and J by 7 bases, with 13 bases between. The CDR3 has 16 amino acids.

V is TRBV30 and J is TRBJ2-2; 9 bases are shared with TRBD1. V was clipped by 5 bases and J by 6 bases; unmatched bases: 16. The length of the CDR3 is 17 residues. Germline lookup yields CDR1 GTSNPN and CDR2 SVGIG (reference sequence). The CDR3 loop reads CAWQKIRDREVPGELFF. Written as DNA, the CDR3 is TGTGCCTGGCAAAAGATCCGGGACAGGGAAGTTCCCGGGGAGCTGTTTTTT.

The CDR3 reads CASRQAGANVLTF. The CDR3 nucleotides read TGTGCCAGCAGGCAGGCTGGGGCCAACGTCCTGACTTTC. The rearrangement joins TRBV7-3 to TRBJ2-6; D call uncertain. Looked up from germline, CDR1 is SGHTA and CDR2 is FQGTGA. This CDR3 comprises 13 residues. Trimming left V 6 bases short and J 2 bases short, with 5 bases between.

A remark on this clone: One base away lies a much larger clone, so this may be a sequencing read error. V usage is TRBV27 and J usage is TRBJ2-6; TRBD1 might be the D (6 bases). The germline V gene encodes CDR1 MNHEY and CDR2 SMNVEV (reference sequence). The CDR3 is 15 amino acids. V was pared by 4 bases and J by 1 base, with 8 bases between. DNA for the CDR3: TGTGCCAGCAGTTCTCAGGGGTCTGGGGCCAACGTCCTGACTTTC. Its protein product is CASSSQGSGANVLTF.

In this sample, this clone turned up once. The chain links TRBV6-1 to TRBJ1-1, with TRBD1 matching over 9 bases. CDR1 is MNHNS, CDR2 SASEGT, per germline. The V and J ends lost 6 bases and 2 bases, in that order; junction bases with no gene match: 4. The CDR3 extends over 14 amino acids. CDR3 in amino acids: CASRDRGSNTEAFF. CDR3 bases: TGTGCCAGCAGGGACAGGGGCTCTAACACTGAAGCTTTCTTT.

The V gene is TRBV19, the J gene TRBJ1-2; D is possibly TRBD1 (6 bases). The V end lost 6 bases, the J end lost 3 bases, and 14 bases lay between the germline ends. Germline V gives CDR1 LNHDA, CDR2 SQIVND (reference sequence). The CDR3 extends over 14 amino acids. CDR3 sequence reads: CASRQGGGDYGYTF. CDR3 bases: TGTGCCAGTAGACAGGGAGGGGGAGACTATGGCTACACCTTC.

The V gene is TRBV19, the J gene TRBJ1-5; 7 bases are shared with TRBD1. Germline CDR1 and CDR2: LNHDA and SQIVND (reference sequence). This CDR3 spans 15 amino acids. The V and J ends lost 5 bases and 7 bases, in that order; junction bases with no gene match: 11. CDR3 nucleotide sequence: TGTGCCAGTAGTCCTTGGACAGGCCTAGTGCAGCCCCAGCATTTT. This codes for CASSPWTGLVQPQHF.

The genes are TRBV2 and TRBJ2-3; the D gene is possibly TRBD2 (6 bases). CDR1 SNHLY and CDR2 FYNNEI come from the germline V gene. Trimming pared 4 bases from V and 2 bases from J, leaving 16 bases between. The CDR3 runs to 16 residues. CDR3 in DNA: TGTGCCAGCAGTGGGTTGGGTAGCGGAGACACAGATACGCAGTATTTT. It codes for CASSGLGSGDTDTQYF.

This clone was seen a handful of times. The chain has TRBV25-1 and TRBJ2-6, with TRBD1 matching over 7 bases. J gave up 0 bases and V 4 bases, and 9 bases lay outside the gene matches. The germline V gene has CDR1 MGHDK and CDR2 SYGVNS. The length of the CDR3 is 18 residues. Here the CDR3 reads CASSVSGTVNSGANVLTF. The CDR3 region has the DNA TGTGCCAGCAGTGTTTCCGGGACAGTGAACTCTGGGGCCAACGTCCTGACTTTC.

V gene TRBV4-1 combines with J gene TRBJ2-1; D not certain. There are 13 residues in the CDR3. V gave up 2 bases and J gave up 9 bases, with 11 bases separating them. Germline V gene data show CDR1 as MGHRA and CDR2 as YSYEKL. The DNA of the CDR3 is TGCGCCAGCAGCCAAAGCCCAGGCAGTGAGCAGTTCTTC. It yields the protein CASSQSPGSEQFF.

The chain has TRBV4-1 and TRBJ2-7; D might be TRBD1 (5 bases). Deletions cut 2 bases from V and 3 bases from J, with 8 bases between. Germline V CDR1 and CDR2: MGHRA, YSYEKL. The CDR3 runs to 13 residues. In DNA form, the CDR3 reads TGCGCCAGCAGCCAACCTGACAGCTACGAGCAGTACTTC. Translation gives CASSQPDSYEQYF.

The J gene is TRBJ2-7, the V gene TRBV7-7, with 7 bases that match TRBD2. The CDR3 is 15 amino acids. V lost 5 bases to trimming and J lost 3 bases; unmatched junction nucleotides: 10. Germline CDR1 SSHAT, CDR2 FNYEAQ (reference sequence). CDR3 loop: CASSLGTGGNYEQYF. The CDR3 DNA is TGTGCCAGCAGCCTAGGGACGGGGGGTAACTACGAGCAGTACTTC.

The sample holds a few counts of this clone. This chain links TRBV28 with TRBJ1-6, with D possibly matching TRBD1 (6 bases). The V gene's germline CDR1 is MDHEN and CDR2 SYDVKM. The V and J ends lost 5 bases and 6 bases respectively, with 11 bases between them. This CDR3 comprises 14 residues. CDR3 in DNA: TGTGCCAGCAGTCGACAGGTGACTAATTCACCCCTCCACTTT. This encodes CASSRQVTNSPLHF.

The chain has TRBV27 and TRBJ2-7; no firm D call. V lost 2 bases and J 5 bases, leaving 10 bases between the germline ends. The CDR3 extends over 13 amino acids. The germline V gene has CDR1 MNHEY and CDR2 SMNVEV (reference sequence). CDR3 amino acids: CASSLARSNEQYF. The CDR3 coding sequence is TGTGCCAGCAGTTTAGCGCGGAGTAACGAGCAGTACTTC.

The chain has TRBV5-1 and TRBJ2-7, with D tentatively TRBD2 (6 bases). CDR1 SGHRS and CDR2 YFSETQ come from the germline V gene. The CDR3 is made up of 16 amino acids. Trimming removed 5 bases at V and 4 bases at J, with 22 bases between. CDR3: CASSAGMAVRSYEQYF. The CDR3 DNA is TGCGCCAGCAGTGCGGGGATGGCCGTCCGATCTTACGAGCAGTACTTC.

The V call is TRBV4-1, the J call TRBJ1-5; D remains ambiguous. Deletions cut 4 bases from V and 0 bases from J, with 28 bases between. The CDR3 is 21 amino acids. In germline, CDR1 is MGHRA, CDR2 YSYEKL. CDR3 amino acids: CASSRDPGLTGRGHSNQPQHF. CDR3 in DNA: TGCGCCAGCAGCCGAGATCCAGGCCTGACGGGCCGAGGGCATAGCAATCAGCCCCAGCATTTT.

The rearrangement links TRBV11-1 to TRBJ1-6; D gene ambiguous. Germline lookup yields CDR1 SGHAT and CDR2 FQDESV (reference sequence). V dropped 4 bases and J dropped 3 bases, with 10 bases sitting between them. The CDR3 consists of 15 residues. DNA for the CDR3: TGTGCCAGCAGCTACGGGGTCAGCTATAATTCACCCCTCCACTTT. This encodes CASSYGVSYNSPLHF. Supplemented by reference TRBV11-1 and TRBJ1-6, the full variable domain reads EAEVAQSPRYKITEKSQAVAFWCDPISGHATLYWYRQILGQGPELLVQFQDESVVDDSQLPKDRFSAERLKGVDSTLKIQPAELGDSAMYLCASSYGVSYNSPLHFGNGTRLTVT.

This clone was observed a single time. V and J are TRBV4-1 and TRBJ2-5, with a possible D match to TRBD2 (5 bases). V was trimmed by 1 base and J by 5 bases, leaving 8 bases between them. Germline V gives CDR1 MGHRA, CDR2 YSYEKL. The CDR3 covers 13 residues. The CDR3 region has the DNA TGCGCCAGCAGCCAAGTGTGGAGGGAGACCCAGTACTTC. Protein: CASSQVWRETQYF.

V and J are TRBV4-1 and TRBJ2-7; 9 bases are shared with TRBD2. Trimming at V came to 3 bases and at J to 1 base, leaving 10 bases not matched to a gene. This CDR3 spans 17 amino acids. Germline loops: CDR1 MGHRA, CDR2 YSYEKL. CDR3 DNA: TGCGCCAGCAGCCATATCAGCGCGGGGGGGAGATCCTACGAGCAGTACTTC. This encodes CASSHISAGGRSYEQYF.